This TCR beta chain emerged from a study of T cell repertoires in cytomegalovirus infection. V was shortened by 8 bases and J by 0 bases, with 16 bases between the two germline ends. The germline V gene encodes CDR1 MNHEY and CDR2 SMNVEV (reference sequence). The CDR3 has 15 residues. TCRdb analysed the reads with MiXCR anew, one entry per CDR3 protein. The sample contains 750,000 to 950,000 distinct CDR3 sequences, 29% of which appear only once. As for this clonotype: What it recognizes is unknown.

The receptor's source is a human donor in good health (CMV status not recorded). Some clones in this sample may be carry-over from other donors' samples. This specimen was cultured CD8+ T cells from PBMCs, taken from culture after CMV antigen stimulation. The genes are TRBV27 and TRBJ1-1; D gene ambiguous. The CDR3 DNA is TGTGCCAGCGCCTCCTTCGTAGGACTGAACACTGAAGCTTTCTTT. This sequence encodes CASASFVGLNTEAFF.